This is a list of T cell receptor beta chains from one sample in a study of blood T cell repertoires in COVID-19. Some clones are missing from TCRdb's copy, which holds only in-frame ones; the method was immunoSEQ multiplex PCR. The data show approximately 190,000 clones, around four fifths seen once. Sequences were obtained from peripheral blood. The receptors originated from a man aged 25 to 40 with active or convalescent COVID-19. Both conserved end residues are part of each CDR3. The order of the fields is clone size, D gene, V gene, J gene, CDR3 DNA, CDR3 protein. The D gene is left open where the match is weak. The size entry is marked missing in some rows and otherwise reads once, few, many or a size class.

clone size: .
D gene: TRBD2
V gene: TRBV24-1
J gene: TRBJ2-6
CDR3 DNA: TGTGCCACCAGTGGGGAGGGTACTGGGGCCAACGTCCTGACTTTC
CDR3 protein: CATSGEGTGANVLTF

clone size: .
D gene: .
V gene: TRBV3-1/TRBV3-2
J gene: TRBJ1-2
CDR3 DNA: TGTGCCAGCAGCCTCGGACTGTCGGACTATGGCTACACCTTC
CDR3 protein: CASSLGLSDYGYTF

clone size: .
D gene: .
V gene: TRBV5-1
J gene: TRBJ2-2
CDR3 DNA: TGCGCCAGCAGCGCACTGGGAGGAGGGCACTCAACCTCCGGGATCGGGGAGCTGTTTTTT
CDR3 protein: CASSALGGGHSTSGIGELFF

clone size: .
D gene: .
V gene: TRBV2
J gene: TRBJ2-1
CDR3 DNA: TGTGCCAGCAGTGTATACTCGGGATTTGGGGGGACCAATGAGCAGTTCTTC
CDR3 protein: CASSVYSGFGGTNEQFF

clone size: .
D gene: .
V gene: TRBV7-8
J gene: TRBJ1-1
CDR3 DNA: TGTGCCAGCTTAAGGGGACACTCGAACACTGAAGCTTTCTTT
CDR3 protein: CASLRGHSNTEAFF

clone size: .
D gene: TRBD1
V gene: TRBV5-4
J gene: TRBJ1-2
CDR3 DNA: TGTGCCAGCAGTCTAGAGGGGGCTTACTATGGCTACACCTTC
CDR3 protein: CASSLEGAYYGYTF

clone size: .
D gene: .
V gene: TRBV28
J gene: TRBJ1-1
CDR3 DNA: TGTGCCAGCAGACGCCCGGGACACAAGAACACTGAAGCTTTCTTT
CDR3 protein: CASRRPGHKNTEAFF

clone size: once
D gene: TRBD2
V gene: TRBV2
J gene: TRBJ2-1
CDR3 DNA: TGTGCCACACCTAGCGGGCCCTACAATGAGCAGTTCTTC
CDR3 protein: CATPSGPYNEQFF

clone size: many
D gene: TRBD1
V gene: TRBV27
J gene: TRBJ1-1
CDR3 DNA: TGTGCCAGCACCCTGACAGGGGGGAACACTGAAGCTTTCTTT
CDR3 protein: CASTLTGGNTEAFF

clone size: .
D gene: .
V gene: TRBV2
J gene: TRBJ1-1
CDR3 DNA: TGTGCCAGCAGAGCCGCAGGTGCGAACACTGAAGCTTTCTTT
CDR3 protein: CASRAAGANTEAFF

clone size: .
D gene: TRBD2
V gene: TRBV18
J gene: TRBJ2-1
CDR3 DNA: TGTGCCAGCTCACCACCGGGCGGGGGGCTCTCTTACAATGAGCAGTTCTTC
CDR3 protein: CASSPPGGGLSYNEQFF

clone size: .
D gene: TRBD1
V gene: TRBV5-6
J gene: TRBJ1-3
CDR3 DNA: TGTGCCAGCAGCTTTGGGACAGGGATTTCGAGGGGAAACACCATATATTTT
CDR3 protein: CASSFGTGISRGNTIYF

clone size: .
D gene: TRBD1
V gene: TRBV5-1
J gene: TRBJ1-1
CDR3 DNA: TGCGCCAGCAGCTTGGGGACAGGGGGCGGTCGGACTGAAGCTTTCTTT
CDR3 protein: CASSLGTGGGRTEAFF

clone size: .
D gene: .
V gene: TRBV5-1
J gene: TRBJ2-1
CDR3 DNA: TGCGCCAGCAGCTTTGACACCGCAGCCTACAATGAGCAGTTCTTC
CDR3 protein: CASSFDTAAYNEQFF

clone size: once
D gene: .
V gene: TRBV19
J gene: TRBJ1-2
CDR3 DNA: TGTGCCACCGACAGGCGCGCCAACTATGGCTACACCTTC
CDR3 protein: CATDRRANYGYTF

clone size: .
D gene: TRBD2
V gene: TRBV9
J gene: TRBJ2-1
CDR3 DNA: TGTGCCAGCACCATCGGGGCTAGCGGAAGCAATGAGCAGTTCTTC
CDR3 protein: CASTIGASGSNEQFF

clone size: few
D gene: .
V gene: TRBV9
J gene: TRBJ1-3
CDR3 DNA: TGTGCCAGCAGCGTGTGGACAGCCGGCTCTGGAAACACCATATATTTT
CDR3 protein: CASSVWTAGSGNTIYF

clone size: once
D gene: .
V gene: TRBV19
J gene: TRBJ2-5
CDR3 DNA: TGTGCCAGTAGCCGAAACAGGGCAGGGGAGACCCAGTACTTC
CDR3 protein: CASSRNRAGETQYF

clone size: .
D gene: .
V gene: TRBV2
J gene: TRBJ2-3
CDR3 DNA: TGTGCCAGCAGTGAAGGGGCCCCAGATACGCAGTATTTT
CDR3 protein: CASSEGAPDTQYF

clone size: once
D gene: .
V gene: TRBV5-4
J gene: TRBJ2-5
CDR3 DNA: TGTGCCAGCAGCTTGACGGGGACTGGGGGACTGGAGACCCAGTACTTC
CDR3 protein: CASSLTGTGGLETQYF

clone size: .
D gene: .
V gene: TRBV15
J gene: TRBJ1-3
CDR3 DNA: TGTGCCACCAGCAGAGGGGGGGTTAGCACCATATATTTT
CDR3 protein: CATSRGGVSTIYF

clone size: few
D gene: TRBD1
V gene: TRBV5-4
J gene: TRBJ2-7
CDR3 DNA: TGTGCCAGCAGATCCTCCGGACAGGCCTACGAGCAGTACTTC
CDR3 protein: CASRSSGQAYEQYF

clone size: .
D gene: .
V gene: TRBV7-8
J gene: TRBJ1-6
CDR3 DNA: TGTGCCAGCAGCTTAGTCTTCAGGGGTAATTCACCCCTCCACTTT
CDR3 protein: CASSLVFRGNSPLHF

clone size: .
D gene: TRBD2
V gene: TRBV30
J gene: TRBJ2-1
CDR3 DNA: TGTGCCTGGAGACGGGGGGCTAGCGGGAGGGCTGGCAATGAGCAGTTCTTC
CDR3 protein: CAWRRGASGRAGNEQFF